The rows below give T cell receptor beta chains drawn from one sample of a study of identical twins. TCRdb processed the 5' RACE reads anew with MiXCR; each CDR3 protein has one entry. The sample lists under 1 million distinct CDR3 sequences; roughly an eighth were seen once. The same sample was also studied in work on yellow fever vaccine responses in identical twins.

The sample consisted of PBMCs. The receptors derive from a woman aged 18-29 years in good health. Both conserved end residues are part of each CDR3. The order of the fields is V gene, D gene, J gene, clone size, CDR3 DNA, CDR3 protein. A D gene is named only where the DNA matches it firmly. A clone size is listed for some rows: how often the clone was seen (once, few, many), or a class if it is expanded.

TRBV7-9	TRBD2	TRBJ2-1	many	TGTGCCAGCAGCATACTACTAGCGGAGGGAGGTGAGCAGTTCTTC	CASSILLAEGGEQFF
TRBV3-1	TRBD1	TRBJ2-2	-	TGTGCCAGCAGCCAAGTTGGCGGACAGGGCTTTACCGGGGAGCTGTTTTTT	CASSQVGGQGFTGELFF
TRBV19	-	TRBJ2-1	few	TGTGCCAGTAGTCTCGAGTCAAGGAGCTCCTACAATGAGCAGTTCTTC	CASSLESRSSYNEQFF
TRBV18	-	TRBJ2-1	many	TGTGCCAGCTCAGCAATCAATGAGCAGTTCTTC	CASSAINEQFF
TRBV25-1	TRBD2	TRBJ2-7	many	TGTGCCAGCAGGGGGGGGGACTACGAGCAGTACTTC	CASRGGDYEQYF
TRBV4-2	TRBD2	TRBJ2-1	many	TGTGCCAGCAACCAACGGGAGGGCAATGAGCAGTTCTTC	CASNQREGNEQFF
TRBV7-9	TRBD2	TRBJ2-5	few	TGTGCCAGCAGCTTGGTAGCGGGGAGCCACCAAGAGACCCAGTACTTC	CASSLVAGSHQETQYF
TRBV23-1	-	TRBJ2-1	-	TGCGCCAGCACTTTAACAGCTTCACTTTCTAGCTCCTACAATGAGCAGTTCTTC	CASTLTASLSSSYNEQFF
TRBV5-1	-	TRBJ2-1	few	TGCGCCAGCAGCAGGGGTTCTGTGGGAAACAATGAGCAGTTCTTC	CASSRGSVGNNEQFF
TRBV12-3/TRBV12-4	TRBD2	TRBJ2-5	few	TGTGCCAGCAGTTTAGGGCTAGCGGGGGGGAAGGCGGAGACCCAGTACTTC	CASSLGLAGGKAETQYF
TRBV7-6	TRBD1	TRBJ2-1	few	TGTGCCAGCAGCTCAACCAGGACAGGGTTTATTGATGAGCAGTTCTTC	CASSSTRTGFIDEQFF
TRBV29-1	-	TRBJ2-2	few	TGCAGCGTTGGGAAGGGGCCGAACACCGGGGAGCTGTTTTTT	CSVGKGPNTGELFF
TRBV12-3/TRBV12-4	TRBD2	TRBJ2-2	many	TGTGCCAGCAGCTTGGGACTAGCGGGAGCTGCCGGGGAGCTGTTTTTT	CASSLGLAGAAGELFF
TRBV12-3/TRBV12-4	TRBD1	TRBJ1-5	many	TGTGCCAGCAGCGTGGACAGGGGTGCCACCAATCAGCCCCAGCATTTT	CASSVDRGATNQPQHF
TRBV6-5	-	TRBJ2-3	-	TGTGCCAGCAGGAGGGACGTTACGCAGTATTTT	CASRRDVTQYF
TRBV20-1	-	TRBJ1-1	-	TGCAGTGCCCGACGGGATGCGAACAGGGCTTTCTTT	CSARRDANRAFF
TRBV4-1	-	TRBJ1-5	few	TGCGCCAGCAGCCAACAGGGTCCCCGCCAGCCCCAGCATTTT	CASSQQGPRQPQHF
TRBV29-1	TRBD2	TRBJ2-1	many	TGCAGCGCGGGGGGGGACCGCAATGAGCAGTTCTTC	CSAGGDRNEQFF
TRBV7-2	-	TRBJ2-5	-	TGTGCCAGCAGCTTGGGTGGGGCGAGCCTCCAAGAGACCCAGTACTTC	CASSLGGASLQETQYF
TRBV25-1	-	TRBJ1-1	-	TGTGCCAGCAGTGTGCGGCAGGGTGACACTGAAGCTTTCTTT	CASSVRQGDTEAFF
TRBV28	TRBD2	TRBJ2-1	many	TGTGCCAGCAGCCCGACTAGCGAGTCCTACAATGAGCAGTTCTTC	CASSPTSESYNEQFF
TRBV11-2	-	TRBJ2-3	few	TGTGCCAGCAGGCCTCTCGGGGGTAATCGGGGTACGCAGTATTTT	CASRPLGGNRGTQYF
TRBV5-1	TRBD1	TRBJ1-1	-	TGCGCCAGCAGCTCGGGACAGCCCGCCACTGAAGCTTTCTTT	CASSSGQPATEAFF
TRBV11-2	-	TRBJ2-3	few	TGTGCCAGCAGCGACCCAAACACAGATACGCAGTATTTT	CASSDPNTDTQYF
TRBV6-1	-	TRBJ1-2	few	TGTGCCAGCAGCTCGGGACAAATCAGGGATGGCTACACCTTC	CASSSGQIRDGYTF
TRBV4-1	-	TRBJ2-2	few	TGCGCCAGCAGCCCCCGGCGGGATGCTACCGGGGAGCTGTTTTTT	CASSPRRDATGELFF
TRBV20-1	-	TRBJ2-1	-	TGCAGTGTTGCGATTAGGAATCAGGCTGAGCAGTTCTTC	CSVAIRNQAEQFF
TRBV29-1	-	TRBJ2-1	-	TGCAGCGTTGAAGACCTAGCCACAACCCCTGGCAATGAGCAGTTCTTC	CSVEDLATTPGNEQFF
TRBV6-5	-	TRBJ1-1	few	TGTGCCAGCGGCCCCGGGACTGAAGCTTTCTTT	CASGPGTEAFF
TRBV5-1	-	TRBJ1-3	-	TGCGCCAGCAGCCAAGACAGGTTCAACGGAAACACCATATATTTT	CASSQDRFNGNTIYF
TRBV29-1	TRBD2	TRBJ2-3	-	TGCAGCGATGTAGCGGGAGGGAGACGAGATACGCAGTATTTT	CSDVAGGRRDTQYF
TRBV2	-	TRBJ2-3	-	TGTCCCAGCAGTGAATTCCGGGATACGCAGTATTTT	CPSSEFRDTQYF
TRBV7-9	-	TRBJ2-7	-	TGTGCCAGCACGAGAGGTAGCGAGCAGTACTTC	CASTRGSEQYF
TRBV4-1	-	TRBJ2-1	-	TGCGCCAGCAGCCGCTCTACTTTCCAAGGGGGGGGGAGGAATGAGCAGTTCTTC	CASSRSTFQGGGRNEQFF